The sequence of this TCR beta chain was determined in a study of graft-versus-host responses after intestinal transplantation. Study-wide background: After anti-thymocyte globulin induction, recipients took tacrolimus and steroids for two to three years. General study points: GvH clonotypes were identified within recipient marrow, with a subset emerging first in ileum or blood.

Per germline, CDR1 GTSNPN and CDR2 SVGIG (reference sequence). The CDR3 loop spans 12 amino acids. Trimming stripped 4 bases from V and 2 bases from J, with 7 bases between. Intraepithelial plus lamina propria lymphocytes were released by processing graft tissue. Only in-frame clones appear in the TCRdb table, and some are missing; sequencing was by immunoSEQ multiplex PCR. Here the sample spans about 8,000 clones, about 68% being singletons. The table lists this clone with a few counts. Antigen unknown. Sample: ileum tissue, taken roughly 230 days after intestinal transplant. This sequence joins TRBV30 and TRBJ2-3, with unresolved D. This clonotype was sampled from a human patient who received an intestinal transplant, so some T cells may come from the graft donor. This CDR3 is CAWTVLTDTQYF. Written as DNA, the CDR3 is TGTGCCTGGACAGTCCTCACAGATACGCAGTATTTT. Using reference TRBV30 and TRBJ2-3 for the parts outside the CDR3, the full variable domain is SQTIHQWPATLVQPVGSPLSLECTVEGTSNPNLYWYRQAAGRGLQLLFYSVGIGQISSEVPQNLSASRPQDRQFILSSKKLLLSDSGFYLCAWTVLTDTQYFGPGTRLTVL.